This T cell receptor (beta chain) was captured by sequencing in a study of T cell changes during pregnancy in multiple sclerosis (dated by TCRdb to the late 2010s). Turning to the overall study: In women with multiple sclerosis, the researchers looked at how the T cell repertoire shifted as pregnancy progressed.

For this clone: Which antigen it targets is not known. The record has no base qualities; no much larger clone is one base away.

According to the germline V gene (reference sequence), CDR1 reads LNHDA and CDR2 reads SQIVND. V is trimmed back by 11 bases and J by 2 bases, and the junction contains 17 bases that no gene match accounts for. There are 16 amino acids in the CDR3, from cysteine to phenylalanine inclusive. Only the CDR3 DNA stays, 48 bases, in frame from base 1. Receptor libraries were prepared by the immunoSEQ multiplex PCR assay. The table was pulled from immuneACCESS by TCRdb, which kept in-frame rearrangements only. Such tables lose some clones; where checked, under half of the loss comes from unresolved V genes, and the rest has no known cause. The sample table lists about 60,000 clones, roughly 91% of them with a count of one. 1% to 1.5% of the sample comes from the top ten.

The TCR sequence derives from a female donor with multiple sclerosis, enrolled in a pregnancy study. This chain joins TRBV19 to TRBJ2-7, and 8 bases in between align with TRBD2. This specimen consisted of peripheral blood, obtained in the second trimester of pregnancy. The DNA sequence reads TGTGCCTCTGGAACTAGCGGTGGGAAACCCCCCTACGAGCAGTACTTC. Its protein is CASGTSGGKPPYEQYF.